A selection of T cell receptor beta chains follows, all from one sample in a study of blood T cell repertoires in COVID-19. Assay used: immunoSEQ multiplex PCR; TCRdb lists only in-frame clones, some missing. The sample yields about 100,000 clones, approximately 87% seen once. The sample taken for sequencing was peripheral blood. The source is a human donor in a cohort sampled during active COVID-19. The CDR3 runs from the conserved cysteine through the conserved F or W. Each record gives: clone size, D gene, V gene, J gene, CDR3 DNA, CDR3 protein. D genes are given only for firm matches. A clone size is listed for some rows: how often the clone was seen (once, few, many), or a class if it is expanded.

>-|-|TRBV3-1/TRBV3-2|TRBJ1-2
TGTGCCAGCAGCCAAGAATGGGGCGATACTGGCTACACCTTC
CASSQEWGDTGYTF
>-|-|TRBV7-3|TRBJ2-7
TGTGCCAGCAGCTTGGACACTGCCGAGCAGTACTTC
CASSLDTAEQYF
>-|-|TRBV18|TRBJ2-3
TGTGCCAGCTCACCATGGGGCAGTAGCACAGATACGCAGTATTTT
CASSPWGSSTDTQYF
>-|-|TRBV3-1/TRBV3-2|TRBJ2-3
TGTGCCAGCAGCCAAGACCAGGTTAGAGATACGCAGTATTTT
CASSQDQVRDTQYF
>-|TRBD1|TRBV5-1|TRBJ1-2
TGCGCCAGCAGCCCGCAACCCGGGACAGGGGAATATGGCTACACCTTC
CASSPQPGTGEYGYTF
>-|TRBD2|TRBV4-1|TRBJ2-3
TGCGCCAGCAGCCAAGTTGCTAGCGGGAGCACAGATACGCAGTATTTT
CASSQVASGSTDTQYF
>-|-|TRBV12-3/TRBV12-4|TRBJ2-7
TGTGCCAGCAGCCTCCAGGGACTCTCGCGGCAGTACTTC
CASSLQGLSRQYF
>-|TRBD2|TRBV9|TRBJ2-1
TGTGCCAGCAGCCCCCGGACTAGCGGGAGAACTGAGCAGTTCTTC
CASSPRTSGRTEQFF
>once|-|TRBV12-2|TRBJ2-1
TGTGCAAGTCGCTTAGCCCGGAGGGACAGTCTCTACAATGAGCAGTTCTTC
CASRLARRDSLYNEQFF
>-|TRBD1|TRBV19|TRBJ2-3
TGTGCCAGTAAGAGGAACAGGGGGGGCACAGATACGCAGTATTTT
CASKRNRGGTDTQYF
>-|-|TRBV5-1|TRBJ2-2
TGCGCCAGCAGCTTGGATGGACATACAACCGGGGAGCTGTTTTTT
CASSLDGHTTGELFF
>few|-|TRBV25-1|TRBJ2-1
TGTGCCAGCAGTGAGATCGGGTTTTCAAATTACGGTGAGCAGTTCTTC
CASSEIGFSNYGEQFF
>-|TRBD2|TRBV5-1|TRBJ2-1
TGCGCCAGCAGCTTGGCCCCTAGCGGGATTTCAAATGAGCAGTTCTTC
CASSLAPSGISNEQFF
>-|-|TRBV6-6|TRBJ2-7
TGTGCCAGCAGTGGATCCTCCAGGGCGAACGACGAGCAGTACTTC
CASSGSSRANDEQYF
>-|-|TRBV10-3|TRBJ2-1
TGTGCCACATCTAGTGATTCCTACAATGAGCAGTTCTTC
CATSSDSYNEQFF
>-|TRBD1|TRBV5-5|TRBJ1-2
TGTGCCAGCAGCTACTTGACAGGGGCCGCTAACTATGGCTACACCTTC
CASSYLTGAANYGYTF
>-|TRBD1|TRBV4-3|TRBJ2-2
TGCGCCAGCAGTCGGAATAGACAGGGTAACGGGGAGCTGTTTTTT
CASSRNRQGNGELFF
>-|TRBD2|TRBV18|TRBJ2-5
TGTGCCAGCTCACCTGCTAGCGGGATGGAGACCCAGTACTTC
CASSPASGMETQYF
>-|TRBD1|TRBV6-6|TRBJ1-1
TGTGCCAGCAGTACGCAGGGGGGCACTGAAGCTTTCTTT
CASSTQGGTEAFF
>many|-|TRBV11-2|TRBJ1-1
TGTGCCAGCAGCTATTCCGGCGGAACTGAAGCTTTCTTT
CASSYSGGTEAFF
>once|-|TRBV2|TRBJ1-5
TGTGCCAGCAGTGAAGCGGCAGGGGCTCGTCAGCCCCAGCATTTT
CASSEAAGARQPQHF
>once|-|TRBV18|TRBJ2-3
TGTGCCAGCTCAAAAATGGCTAGCACAGATACGCAGTATTTT
CASSKMASTDTQYF
>medium-sized|-|TRBV5-1|TRBJ2-2
TGCGCCAGCAGCTTGGCCTTCGCGGACACCGGGGAGCTGTTTTTT
CASSLAFADTGELFF
>-|-|TRBV12-3/TRBV12-4|TRBJ1-5
TGTGCCAGCAGTTTTGGGGGCCGGCCCCAGCATTTT
CASSFGGRPQHF
>-|TRBD1|TRBV28|TRBJ2-6
TGTGCCAGCCTCCAGGGGGCAGCAGGGGCCAACGTCCTGACTTTC
CASLQGAAGANVLTF
>-|-|TRBV2|TRBJ2-5
TGTGCCAGCAGCCGAGCGGGCCAAGAGACCCAGTACTTC
CASSRAGQETQYF
>-|-|TRBV18|TRBJ2-3
TGTGCCAGCTCACCAGCAGGGCCGCAAGATACGCAGTATTTT
CASSPAGPQDTQYF
>-|-|TRBV9|TRBJ2-5
TGTGCCAGCAGCGCACACGCCACGGAGTCAGAGACCCAGTACTTC
CASSAHATESETQYF
>-|TRBD2|TRBV28|TRBJ2-1
TGTGCTACCTACCAGCGGGGGTCGTACAATGAGCAGTTCTTC
CATYQRGSYNEQFF
>once|-|TRBV3-1/TRBV3-2|TRBJ2-3
TGTGCCAGCAGCCGTAGCGGCACAGATACGCAGTATTTT
CASSRSGTDTQYF
>once|-|TRBV6-5|TRBJ1-1
TGTGCCAGCAGTTACTCTTTGGACAGAATGAACACTGAAGCTTTCTTT
CASSYSLDRMNTEAFF
>once|TRBD1|TRBV7-9|TRBJ2-7
TGTGCCAGCAGCTTCCCGGGACAGCCGTACGAGCAGTACTTC
CASSFPGQPYEQYF
>-|-|TRBV5-1|TRBJ2-2
TGCGCCAGCAGCGGACCCGCCGGGAGAGCCGGGGAGCTGTTTTTT
CASSGPAGRAGELFF
>once|TRBD1|TRBV4-2|TRBJ2-1
TGTGCCAGCAGCCAACCCGGACAGGACGCGGAGCAGTTCTTC
CASSQPGQDAEQFF
>-|TRBD2|TRBV19|TRBJ2-3
TGTGCCAGTAGTATCGGGGTGAGCGGGAGTAGCACAGATACGCAGTATTTT
CASSIGVSGSSTDTQYF
>-|TRBD1|TRBV5-1|TRBJ2-3
TGCGCCAGCAGCTTAAGGCCAGGGGGCGAGGCAGATACGCAGTATTTT
CASSLRPGGEADTQYF
>-|TRBD1|TRBV5-6|TRBJ2-7
TGTGCCAGCAGTCAGGGACAGGGACCCTACGAGCAGTACTTC
CASSQGQGPYEQYF
>-|TRBD1|TRBV2|TRBJ2-1
TGTGCCAGCAGGACCCCGACAGGGGATGAGACGAGAGATTACAATGAGCAGTTCTTC
CASRTPTGDETRDYNEQFF
>-|-|TRBV3-1/TRBV3-2|TRBJ2-3
TGTGCCAGCAGCCAAGCCACTCGGGCTAGCGACTCCACAGATACGCAGTATTTT
CASSQATRASDSTDTQYF
>once|-|TRBV18|TRBJ1-2
TGTGCCAGCTCACCTAGGGCTCAACAGGGTGGCTACACCTTC
CASSPRAQQGGYTF
>-|TRBD1|TRBV24-1|TRBJ2-7
TGTGCCACCAGTGAGTCGGGACAGGGGATCTACGAGCAGTACTTC
CATSESGQGIYEQYF
>-|-|TRBV27|TRBJ2-7
TGTGCCAGCAGTTTTAACGGGGATCGTTACGAGCAGTACTTC
CASSFNGDRYEQYF
>-|-|TRBV25-1|TRBJ2-2
TGTGCCAGCAGCCAAACGGGGGGCCCCTCCGGCGGGGAGCTGTTTTTT
CASSQTGGPSGGELFF
>-|-|TRBV5-4|TRBJ2-3
TGTGCCAGCAGCTTGGTGCGGCTGAGCACAGATACGCAGTATTTT
CASSLVRLSTDTQYF
>-|TRBD1|TRBV5-1|TRBJ1-3
TGCGCCAGCAGCTTCACGCCCCCCGGGACAGAGTTCGGAAACACCATATATTTT
CASSFTPPGTEFGNTIYF
>few|-|TRBV29-1|TRBJ1-3
TGCAGCGTTATCTCCTTTGAGGGAAACACCATATATTTT
CSVISFEGNTIYF
>-|-|TRBV6-4|TRBJ2-3
TGTGCCAGCAGTGACTCCTCGTACACAGATACGCAGTATTTT
CASSDSSYTDTQYF
>-|-|TRBV10-1|TRBJ1-5
TGCGCCAGCAGTGAAATAAGCAATCAGCCCCAGCATTTT
CASSEISNQPQHF
>-|-|TRBV9|TRBJ2-7
TGTGCCAGCAGCGTGACGGCGGAAGTCTCCTACGAGCAGTACTTC
CASSVTAEVSYEQYF
>few|-|TRBV5-4|TRBJ1-2
TGTGCCAGCAGCTCCAAGGACACACCTGGATATGGCTACACCTTC
CASSSKDTPGYGYTF
>-|-|TRBV6-1|TRBJ1-2
TGTGCCAGCAGTGAAGCGCGGTCCTATGGCTACACCTTC
CASSEARSYGYTF